This is a list of T cell receptor beta chains from one sample in a study of blood T cells in healthy people across ages. A single record per CDR3 protein comes from TCRdb applying MiXCR to the 5' RACE reads. The top ten clones hold 10% to 15% of a sample with 1 million to 1.2 million distinct CDR3 sequences, approximately 38% of them seen once. Sample: blood. These receptor sequences come from a man between 18 and 29 years old in good health. Each CDR3 is given with its conserved first and last residue. The D gene is left open where the match is weak. Where a row states a size, it is once, few, many or the class of an expanded clone; other rows omit it.

NA	TRBV6-1	TRBJ1-6	NA	TGTGCCAGCAGGGGCCGGTACAGCCCTGTGGCCCTCCACTTT	CASRGRYSPVALHF
NA	TRBV5-1	TRBJ1-1	NA	TGCGCCAGCAGCTTGGCCGGAGATAGATTGGTTGAAGCTTTCTTT	CASSLAGDRLVEAFF
NA	TRBV4-3	TRBJ2-3	NA	TGCGCCAGCAGCCAAGGGGGCAGTGCGGCAGATACGCAGTATTTT	CASSQGGSAADTQYF
TRBD2	TRBV4-2	TRBJ2-3	few	TGTGCCAGCAGCATCCAGAGCGGGGGAATCAGCACAGATACGCAGTATTTT	CASSIQSGGISTDTQYF
TRBD2	TRBV7-9	TRBJ2-3	many	TGTGCCAGCAGCCCACCGATAGCGGGGGTGTGGACAGATACGCAGTATTTT	CASSPPIAGVWTDTQYF
TRBD1	TRBV2	TRBJ2-7	NA	TGTGCCAGCAGTGAAGAGTGGGACAGCGAGCAGTACTTC	CASSEEWDSEQYF
NA	TRBV10-3	TRBJ1-2	few	TGTGCCATCAGGCTAGGGGTAGCTAACTATGGCTACACCTTC	CAIRLGVANYGYTF
NA	TRBV12-3/TRBV12-4	TRBJ1-6	NA	TGTGCCAGCAGTTTCGACAGAGGTTATAATTCACCCCTCCACTTT	CASSFDRGYNSPLHF
TRBD1	TRBV2	TRBJ1-6	NA	TGTGCCAGCAGAGAAGGACAGGGACGGAATTCACCCCTCCACTTT	CASREGQGRNSPLHF
NA	TRBV20-1	TRBJ2-1	NA	TGCTCAGGACCCGACCAAGTAAAGGATGAGCAGTTCTTC	CSGPDQVKDEQFF
NA	TRBV4-1	TRBJ1-5	NA	TGCGCCAGCAGCCAAGGGGGGGATCGGCAGCAAACCTATCAGCCCCAGCATTTT	CASSQGGDRQQTYQPQHF
NA	TRBV10-3	TRBJ2-1	few	TGTGCCATCAGTGATAGTATTACGGGGGCCAATGAGCAGTTCTTC	CAISDSITGANEQFF
TRBD2	TRBV11-2	TRBJ2-1	NA	TGTGCCAGCAGCTTAGCTGCCGGGGGGTGGAATGAGCAGTTCTTC	CASSLAAGGWNEQFF
NA	TRBV20-1	TRBJ2-5	NA	TGCAGTGCTAGAAGCGCAGGGCGAGAGACCCAGTACTTC	CSARSAGRETQYF
NA	TRBV27	TRBJ1-1	NA	TGTGCCAGCAGGAATACAGGGTTGGTCCCCTTAATGAACACTGAAGCTTTCTTT	CASRNTGLVPLMNTEAFF
NA	TRBV9	TRBJ2-4	few	TGTGCCAGCAGCGTAGGAATGGGGCCCCTAGACATTCAGTACTTC	CASSVGMGPLDIQYF
TRBD2	TRBV11-2	TRBJ2-2	NA	TGTGCCAGCAGCTTATATGGGACTAGCGGGGGGAACACCGGGGAGCTGTTTTTT	CASSLYGTSGGNTGELFF
TRBD1	TRBV4-1	TRBJ2-5	NA	TGCGCCAGCAGCCAAAGGACAGGGGCCCCGAAAGAGACCCAGTACTTC	CASSQRTGAPKETQYF
NA	TRBV4-3	TRBJ2-1	few	TGCGCCAGCAGCCAAGATCACAACACGCAATACAATGAGCAGTTCTTC	CASSQDHNTQYNEQFF
NA	TRBV7-9	TRBJ1-1	NA	TGTGCCAGCAGCGCCGGATCTACCAGAGCTTTCTTT	CASSAGSTRAFF
NA	TRBV27	TRBJ1-5	NA	TGTGCCAGCAGTTTTGGGGGTATGGGACAGCCCCAGCATTTT	CASSFGGMGQPQHF
TRBD2	TRBV20-1	TRBJ2-5	NA	TGCAGTGCTAAGACGGGGGGGCCCGTTTTACATGAGCAGTACTTC	CSAKTGGPVLHEQYF
TRBD1	TRBV20-1	TRBJ1-1	NA	TGCAGTGCTAGAGATACTGGGACAGGGGCCGGGGATGAAGCTTTCTTT	CSARDTGTGAGDEAFF
TRBD1	TRBV6-1	TRBJ1-6	NA	TGTGCCAGCATCGAAGGGGACAGTTATAATTCACCCCTCCACTTT	CASIEGDSYNSPLHF
NA	TRBV20-1	TRBJ1-1	NA	TGCAGTGCTGCCCAGGGGTTAGCTGAAGCTTTCTTT	CSAAQGLAEAFF
NA	TRBV7-2	TRBJ1-3	NA	TGTGCCAGCAGCTTACAGGCGGCTCGAATCTCTGGAAACACCATATATTTT	CASSLQAARISGNTIYF
NA	TRBV27	TRBJ1-1	NA	TGTGCCAGCAGTTTCCAATACAGGGTGGTCGCTGAAGCTTTCTTT	CASSFQYRVVAEAFF
NA	TRBV15	TRBJ2-6	NA	TGTGCCACCAGCTTCGAGGTATCTGGGGCCAACGTCCTGACTTTC	CATSFEVSGANVLTF
NA	TRBV12-3/TRBV12-4	TRBJ1-2	few	TGTGCCAGCAGTTTAGCGAGGGACGGCTATGGCTACACCTTC	CASSLARDGYGYTF
NA	TRBV20-1	TRBJ2-1	few	TGCAGTGCTAGGCCACGGTTCTTC	CSARPRFF
NA	TRBV28	TRBJ2-3	NA	TGTGCCAGCAGGGGGTTTAGAGATACGCAGTATTTT	CASRGFRDTQYF
NA	TRBV4-3	TRBJ2-5	many	TGCGCCAGCAGCCAAGATTTATCCCCGGGCCAAGAGACCCAGTACTTC	CASSQDLSPGQETQYF
NA	TRBV9	TRBJ1-2	many	TGTGCCAGCAGCGTAGCTACGGCGGGGTATGGCTACACCTTC	CASSVATAGYGYTF
NA	TRBV4-2	TRBJ1-5	NA	TGTGCCAGCAGCCATGAGATTAGCAATCAGCCCCAGCATTTT	CASSHEISNQPQHF
NA	TRBV4-2	TRBJ2-3	NA	TGTGCCAGCAGAGCCGGGACCGCGACCACAGATACGCAGTATTTT	CASRAGTATTDTQYF
NA	TRBV4-2	TRBJ2-7	NA	TGTGCCAGCAGCCAAGATCATGTAGGGATCTCCTACAATGAGCAGTACTTC	CASSQDHVGISYNEQYF
NA	TRBV5-1	TRBJ1-4	NA	TGCGCCAGCAGCCGGCTAGGGAATGAAAAACTGTTTTTT	CASSRLGNEKLFF
NA	TRBV20-1	TRBJ2-1	NA	TGCAGTGCTATAACAGGCGTCACAATCTACAATGAGCAGTTCTTC	CSAITGVTIYNEQFF
NA	TRBV12-3/TRBV12-4	TRBJ2-3	NA	TGTGCCAGCACCATAGCGGAAAGAACAGATACGCAGTATTTT	CASTIAERTDTQYF
NA	TRBV7-9	TRBJ1-2	NA	TGTGCCAGCAGCTTATTTGGATGGGCAGGCGGTGGCTACACCTTC	CASSLFGWAGGGYTF
TRBD1	TRBV4-1	TRBJ1-4	NA	TGCGCCAGCAGCCTAAGACAGGGGTTAGGAACTAATGAAAAACTGTTTTTT	CASSLRQGLGTNEKLFF
NA	TRBV2	TRBJ1-2	NA	TGTGCCAGCAGTGAGAGGGCGTTAGCTAACTATGGCTACACCTTC	CASSERALANYGYTF
TRBD2	TRBV27	TRBJ2-5	NA	TGTGCCAGCAGTTTAGTCTCCAGCGGGGGATACCAAGAGACCCAGTACTTC	CASSLVSSGGYQETQYF
NA	TRBV6-1	TRBJ1-5	few	TGTGCCAGCAGTGGACAGCCGGGTCAGCCCCAGCATTTT	CASSGQPGQPQHF
NA	TRBV6-2/TRBV6-3	TRBJ2-1	NA	TGTGCCAGCAGTTGGGCAGGGACGGCCACCTACAATGAGCAGTTCTTC	CASSWAGTATYNEQFF